This is a list of T cell receptor beta chains from one sample in a study of T cells after yellow fever vaccination. A single record per CDR3 protein comes from TCRdb applying MiXCR to the 5' RACE reads. Altogether 42,000 or so distinct CDR3 sequences are present, roughly 7.1% being singletons, with the ten largest covering 14% to 15%. The sample was CD8+ T cells not binding an NS4B(214-222) dextramer, sorted from PBMCs, taken 45 days after the yellow fever booster vaccination. All receptors come from a man aged 30 to 45 who received the YFV17D yellow fever vaccine. The CDR3 runs from the conserved cysteine through the conserved F or W. The order of the fields is D gene, J gene, clone size, V gene, CDR3 DNA, CDR3 protein. A D gene is named only where the DNA matches it firmly. Not all rows give a size; the values are once, few, many and, for expanded clones, a class.

TRBD1	TRBJ2-7	few	TRBV15	TGTGCCACCAGCAGAGCCGGCAGGGGGTCCCACGAGCAGTACTTC	CATSRAGRGSHEQYF
-	TRBJ2-1	many	TRBV15	TGTGCCACAAGAAAGGGGGACAACCAGTATTCAGAGCAGTTCTTC	CATRKGDNQYSEQFF
TRBD1	TRBJ1-3	many	TRBV9	TGTGCCAGCAGCGTAGTGCCAGGGGGCCATCTCTCTGGAAACACCATATATTTT	CASSVVPGGHLSGNTIYF
TRBD1	TRBJ2-1	few	TRBV28	TGTGCCAGCAGTTTGGGGACAGCTGAGCAGTTCTTC	CASSLGTAEQFF
-	TRBJ2-2	few	TRBV20-1	TGCAGTCTCCGGATTGCGAACACCGGGGAGCTGTTTTTT	CSLRIANTGELFF
-	TRBJ1-1	many	TRBV9	TGTGCCAGCAGCGCGGACGGGGGGGCTGATGAAGCTTTCTTT	CASSADGGADEAFF
TRBD1	TRBJ2-7	many	TRBV7-9	TGTGCCAGCAGCTCGTGGACAGGCTACGAGCAGTACTTC	CASSSWTGYEQYF
TRBD1	TRBJ2-7	many	TRBV15	TGTGCCACCAGCAGAGATAGGGACAGACTATCCTACGAGCAGTACTTC	CATSRDRDRLSYEQYF
TRBD2	TRBJ2-1	many	TRBV6-4	TGTGCCAGCAGCCAACTAGCGGGAGGGTACAATGAGCAGTTCTTC	CASSQLAGGYNEQFF
TRBD2	TRBJ2-7	-	TRBV4-3	TGCGCCAGCAGCCAAGATCCCGGACTAGCGGGAGTACGCGAGCAGTACTTC	CASSQDPGLAGVREQYF
-	TRBJ2-5	many	TRBV18	TGTGCCAGCTCACCTTCGGACTACCCGTCGTCGGAGACCCAGTACTTC	CASSPSDYPSSETQYF
-	TRBJ1-2	many	TRBV6-2/TRBV6-3	TGTGCCAGCAGTGTCGCCGGAGGCAACTATGGCTACACCTTC	CASSVAGGNYGYTF
TRBD1	TRBJ2-7	many	TRBV6-5	TGTGCCAGCAGGGCCGGGACAGGAAACTCCTACGAGCAGTACTTC	CASRAGTGNSYEQYF
-	TRBJ2-7	-	TRBV5-5	TGTGCCTCAGCGGCGAGCTCCTACGAGCAGTACTTC	CASAASSYEQYF
-	TRBJ1-4	few	TRBV6-1	TGTGCCAGCAGTCCCGGGTTTAATGAAAAACTGTTTTTT	CASSPGFNEKLFF
-	TRBJ1-1	many	TRBV20-1	TGCAGTGCTAGCCCTCTAACAAAGAACACTGAAGCTTTCTTT	CSASPLTKNTEAFF
-	TRBJ2-6	few	TRBV10-3	TGTGCCATGGCCGGGGGCTCTGGGGCCAACGTCCTGACTTTC	CAMAGGSGANVLTF
-	TRBJ2-2	many	TRBV6-1	TGTGCCAGCAGGGGATCCCTGGGTGGATACAACACCGGGGAGCTGTTTTTT	CASRGSLGGYNTGELFF
TRBD2	TRBJ2-3	many	TRBV27	TGTGCCAGCACCGACGTTTCTAGCGGGAGTAGAAATTTT	CASTDVSSGSRNF
TRBD1	TRBJ2-7	-	TRBV6-1	TGTGCCAGCAGTCAGGGGGCCGCGAGCTACGTGCAGTACTTC	CASSQGAASYVQYF
-	TRBJ2-2	many	TRBV12-3/TRBV12-4	TGTGCCAGCAGTTCTTGGACCCCACCGAACACCGGGGAGCTGTTTTTT	CASSSWTPPNTGELFF
TRBD2	TRBJ2-4	many	TRBV20-1	TGCAGTGCTAGGGGACTAGGGGAAGGGGACATTCAGTACTTC	CSARGLGEGDIQYF
-	TRBJ2-2	many	TRBV7-8	TGTGCCAGCAGCTTAGCGGCGTCCGGGGAGCTGTTTTTT	CASSLAASGELFF
-	TRBJ2-7	many	TRBV7-2	TGTGCCAGCAGCTTGGGCAGCCTCTACGAGCAGTACTTC	CASSLGSLYEQYF
TRBD2	TRBJ2-5	many	TRBV20-1	TGCAGTCTCTCTAGCCGCCAACGGGACTTAGCGGGACCGTACCAAGAGACCCAGTACTTC	CSLSSRQRDLAGPYQETQYF
TRBD2	TRBJ2-7	many	TRBV4-3	TGCGCCAGCAGCCAAGATCCGGGGTTAGCGGGAAGTGCCTACGAGCAGTACTTC	CASSQDPGLAGSAYEQYF
-	TRBJ2-3	many	TRBV10-2	TGCGCCAGCAGTGACAACCCGGGGGAGGATACGCAGTATTTT	CASSDNPGEDTQYF
-	TRBJ1-5	many	TRBV15	TGTGCCACCAGCAGAGACAGGGGACCCAATCAGCCCCAGCATTTT	CATSRDRGPNQPQHF
-	TRBJ2-7	many	TRBV20-1	TGCAGTGCTAGAAAGGAGAGGTTCTACGAGCAGTACTTC	CSARKERFYEQYF
TRBD2	TRBJ2-1	many	TRBV20-1	TGCAGTGCTAGGGGACTAGCGGACCTCCATGAGCAGTTCTTC	CSARGLADLHEQFF
-	TRBJ2-1	-	TRBV7-8	TGTGCCAGCAGCTTAGGGGCTCCGGGCATGGGGGTTGAGCAGTTCTTC	CASSLGAPGMGVEQFF
-	TRBJ1-2	many	TRBV21-1	TGTGCCAGCACCATGGCCGACAGGAAGTTATCCTATGGCTACACCTTC	CASTMADRKLSYGYTF
-	TRBJ2-6	many	TRBV7-9	TGTGCCAGCAGCACGATAGGGACGAGGTATAAGCAATTC	CASSTIGTRYKQF
-	TRBJ1-2	many	TRBV20-1	TGCAGTGCTAGAGCTCCGGACAGTACCACTAACTATGGCTACACCTTC	CSARAPDSTTNYGYTF
-	TRBJ2-7	many	TRBV9	TGTGCCAGCAGCTTGGAAGGCGGGACCTACGAGCAGTACTTC	CASSLEGGTYEQYF
TRBD1	TRBJ2-5	few	TRBV18	TGTGCCAGCTCACCGGGGACAGGGAGTGAAGAGACCCAGTACTTC	CASSPGTGSEETQYF
-	TRBJ2-7	many	TRBV7-8	TGTGCCAGCAGCCCATCGCTAGCTTACGAGCAGTACTTC	CASSPSLAYEQYF
TRBD2	TRBJ2-7	many	TRBV4-1	TGCGCCAGCAGCCAAGATCTAGGGACTATCTACGAGCAGTACTTC	CASSQDLGTIYEQYF
-	TRBJ2-5	many	TRBV21-1	TGTGCCAGCAGCAAAGCAAACCCACCAGGGGGTGTCGAGACCCAGTACTTC	CASSKANPPGGVETQYF
TRBD2	TRBJ2-3	many	TRBV6-5	TGTGCCAGCAGTTACCGAGCGGGAGGGTCCACAGATACGCAGTATTTT	CASSYRAGGSTDTQYF
-	TRBJ1-3	many	TRBV4-3	TGCGCCAGCAGCCAAGGGGACTCTGGAAACACCATATATTTT	CASSQGDSGNTIYF
-	TRBJ2-6	few	TRBV2	TGTGCCACCCCGAGTTCTGGGGCCAACGTCCTGACTTTC	CATPSSGANVLTF
TRBD2	TRBJ2-3	many	TRBV9	TGTGCCAGCAGCGTAGAGGCGGGAGTGACCTTAGGCACAGATACGCAGTATTTT	CASSVEAGVTLGTDTQYF
-	TRBJ2-1	-	TRBV4-3	TGCGCCAGCAGCCAAGATTCGGAGGGAGATGAGCAGTTCTTC	CASSQDSEGDEQFF
-	TRBJ1-5	many	TRBV27	TGTGCCAGCAGTTTATCGGCAGACAATCAGCCCCAGCATTTT	CASSLSADNQPQHF
TRBD2	TRBJ2-3	few	TRBV7-6	TGTGCCAGCAGCACCCCCCTGTCCGGGTTACTAGCGGGAGGGGATCCCACAGATACGCAGTATTTT	CASSTPLSGLLAGGDPTDTQYF
-	TRBJ2-5	many	TRBV20-1	TGCAGTGCTGAACTGGGGGCTAGGTGGTTAGGTGAGACCCAGTACTTC	CSAELGARWLGETQYF
-	TRBJ2-2	many	TRBV6-1	TGTGCCAGCAGCCCCCTTGGCACCGGGGAGCTGTTTTTT	CASSPLGTGELFF